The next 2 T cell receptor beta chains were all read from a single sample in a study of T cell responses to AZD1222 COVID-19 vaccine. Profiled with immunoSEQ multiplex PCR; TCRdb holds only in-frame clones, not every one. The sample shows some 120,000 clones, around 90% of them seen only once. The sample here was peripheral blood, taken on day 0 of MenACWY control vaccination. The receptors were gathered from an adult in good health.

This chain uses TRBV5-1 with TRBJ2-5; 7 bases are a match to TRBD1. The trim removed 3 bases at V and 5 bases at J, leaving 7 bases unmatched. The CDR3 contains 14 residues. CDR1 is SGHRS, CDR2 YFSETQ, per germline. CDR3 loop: CASSSVTGTETQYF. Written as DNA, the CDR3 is TGCGCCAGCAGCTCCGTGACAGGGACGGAGACCCAGTACTTC.

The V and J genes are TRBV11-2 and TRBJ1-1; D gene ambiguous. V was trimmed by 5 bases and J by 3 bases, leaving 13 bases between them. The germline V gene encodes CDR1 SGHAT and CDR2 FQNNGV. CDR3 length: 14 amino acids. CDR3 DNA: TGTGCCAGCAGCGCCCGGGGTAGGGACACTGAAGCTTTCTTT. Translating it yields CASSARGRDTEAFF.